Only a few counts were recorded for the clone carrying this TCR beta chain. Its antigen is not known. These data originate in a study of T-cell memory formation after mild COVID-19. In TCRdb, the 5' RACE reads were re-called with MiXCR into one record per CDR3 protein. The sample has a few hundred thousand distinct CDR3 sequences, 16% seen once. General study points: Of the contracting clones, CD4+ ones lay mainly in CM and EM, and CD8+ ones in EMRA.

The TCR comes from a man in his late teens or twenties who had mild COVID-19 (a few samples of this study predate the infection). Cell type and time point are not known. The sequenced sample was PBMCs or a T cell subset sorted from them (not recorded which).

The CDR3 DNA follows: TGTGCCAGCAGTTACAAGGGACTAGCTGGCACAGATACGCAGTATTTT. This codes for CASSYKGLAGTDTQYF. J is TRBJ2-3 and V is TRBV6-5; 9 bases agree with TRBD2. Trimming cost V 2 bases and J 1 base; bases outside gene matches: 4. This CDR3 has 16 amino acids. In germline, CDR1 is MNHEY, CDR2 SVGAGI.